This passage covers 26 T cell receptor beta chains from one sample sequenced in a study of human T cells and chemical hapten exposure (dated by TCRdb to about 2021). Preparation of the library involved RACE. Sequencing instrument: NextSeq 500. TCRdb ran its own pipeline on the public reads, namely fastp trimming at Q25 and MiXCR clone calling, and kept in-frame beta chains. For every CDR3 protein sequence, its rows merge into one entry that carries the most common genes and DNA. The sample table records 80,000 to 95,000 distinct CDR3 sequences; nearly 10% of these occur just once. 3.6% of the sample is in the top ten clones. Interpreted using the paper, the time point label stands for: pre-sensitization, week 0. The sample's treatment or condition, from its label and the paper: therapeutic diphenylcyclopropenone sensitization with weekly scalp DPC. The sample here was whole blood, taken in connection with sensitization to the hapten diphenylcyclopropenone (DPC). The receptors stem from a woman aged 35 to 49 with alopecia areata. Some clones in this sample may be carry-over from other donors' samples.

V usage is TRBV6-2 or TRBV6-3 and J usage is TRBJ2-1, with TRBD2 matching over 7 bases. This CDR3 is 14 amino acids long. Germline V gene lookup returns CDR1 MNHEY and CDR2 SVGEGT. V lost 4 bases to trimming and J lost 9 bases; unmatched junction nucleotides: 9. The DNA for the CDR3 is TGTGCCAGCAGTTGGCTAGCGGCGGACGGTGAGCAGTTCTTC. Its translation is CASSWLAADGEQFF.

This clonotype was recorded many times. V is TRBV4-1 and J is TRBJ2-7; no reliable D call. The germline V gene encodes CDR1 MGHRA and CDR2 YSYEKL. Deletions cut 0 bases from V and 5 bases from J, with 11 bases between. CDR3 size: 14 residues. The CDR3 nucleotides read TGCGCCAGCAGCCAAGAGATACCCCCGGACGAGCAGTACTTC. This sequence encodes CASSQEIPPDEQYF.

In its sample, this clonotype was seen many times. The CDR3 reads CSANGPGSLFDGYTF. CDR3 nucleotides: TGCAGCGCAAACGGGCCTGGGTCCCTATTCGACGGCTACACCTTC. The chain uses TRBV29-1 and TRBJ1-2; unclear D gene. The CDR3 totals 15 residues. Germline V lookup: CDR1 SQVTM, CDR2 ANQGSEA. V lost 7 bases, J lost 8 bases, and 26 bases lay in between.

This clonotype showed up many times. This rearrangement joins TRBV2 to TRBJ1-2; TRBD1 aligns across 9 bases. CDR3 size: 16 residues. V lost 1 base and J lost 8; bases outside the gene matches: 11. CDR1 is SNHLY, CDR2 FYNNEI, per germline. The DNA of the CDR3 is TGTGCCAGCAGTGAAGTTTATCGGACAGGGGTCGAGGGCTACACCTTC. Protein product: CASSEVYRTGVEGYTF.

This clonotype turned up a few times. This sequence joins TRBV4-3 and TRBJ2-1; D remains unclear. The CDR3 extends over 16 amino acids. Per germline, CDR1 LGHNA and CDR2 YSLEER. V lost 0 bases and J 4 bases, leaving 13 bases between the germline ends. The CDR3 is CASSQDNQPNYNEQFF. DNA for the CDR3: TGCGCCAGCAGCCAAGATAACCAGCCGAATTACAATGAGCAGTTCTTC.

Sample share makes this clonotype medium-sized. The CDR3 is CASSTQSSYNEQFF. The CDR3 region has the DNA TGTGCCAGCAGTACACAGAGCTCCTACAATGAGCAGTTCTTC. The V gene is TRBV6-6, the J gene TRBJ2-1, with D hard to call. The length of the CDR3 is 14 residues. Germline CDR1 MNHNY, CDR2 SVGAGI (reference sequence). The germline V and J ends were trimmed by 5 bases and 0 bases, with 8 bases remaining between them.

This clonotype was seen repeatedly, ten times or more. The chain employs TRBV19 and TRBJ1-5, with D maybe TRBD1 (6 bases). Between the trimmed V and J ends, which lost 4 bases and 4 bases, there was a span of 11 bases. The germline V gene encodes CDR1 LNHDA and CDR2 SQIVND (reference sequence). The CDR3 loop spans 14 amino acids. The CDR3 sequence is CASSTPGHNQPQHF. Here the CDR3 DNA reads TGTGCCAGTAGTACCCCGGGACATAATCAGCCCCAGCATTTT.

This clonotype was recorded at least ten times. The J gene is TRBJ2-4, the V gene TRBV11-2; TRBD2 aligns across 9 bases. Trimming at V came to 6 bases and at J to 9 bases, leaving 9 bases not matched to a gene. CDR3 size: 14 residues. The germline V gene encodes CDR1 SGHAT and CDR2 FQNNGV. CDR3 region: CASREVRRGGIQYF. The CDR3 DNA sequence: TGTGCCAGCAGGGAAGTCCGGCGGGGGGGCATTCAGTACTTC.

The chain has TRBV7-9 and TRBJ2-5; D may be TRBD2 (6 bases). The CDR3 extends over 18 amino acids. CDR1 and CDR2 (germline): SEHNR, FQNEAQ (reference sequence). V was clipped by 0 bases and J by 1 base, with 18 bases between them. The CDR3 bases are TGTGCCAGCAGCTTAGCCCCTTTGAACGGGGGATTCCAAGAGACCCAGTACTTC. Translated: CASSLAPLNGGFQETQYF.

This clonotype was counted only a few times. One junction end does not reproduce the germline sequence, and a read error may be involved. As DNA, the CDR3 is TGTGCCAGCAGTTTAGCGGGGTCATCACTATCCTACAATGAGCAGTTCTTC. The encoded protein is CASSLAGSSLSYNEQFF. This chain uses TRBV7-2 with TRBJ2-1, with TRBD2 matching over 8 bases. This CDR3 region has 17 residues. The germline V gene encodes CDR1 SGHTA and CDR2 FQGNSA.

This clonotype was seen at least ten times. The chain combines TRBV6-2 or TRBV6-3 with TRBJ2-1, with 14 positions matching TRBD2. The germline V gene has CDR1 MNHEY and CDR2 SVGEGT. Trimming took 6 bases from V and 8 from J; bases not matched to a gene: 6. The CDR3 extends over 15 amino acids. CDR3: CASRRLAGGPYEQFF. The CDR3 DNA reads as TGTGCCAGCAGACGACTAGCGGGGGGGCCTTATGAGCAGTTCTTC.

This clonotype has a count of ten or more. CDR3 nucleotides: TGCAGTGCAACAGGGGGCTTTAATGAGCAGTTCTTC. Amino acid sequence: CSATGGFNEQFF. The V gene is TRBV20-1, the J gene TRBJ2-1; TRBD1 agrees at 9 bases. CDR3 length: 12 amino acids. CDR1 DFQATT and CDR2 SNEGSKA come from the germline V gene (reference sequence). The V gene end was trimmed by 6 bases and the J gene end by 7 bases; junction bases not matched to a gene: 4.

The V call is TRBV12-3 or TRBV12-4, the J call TRBJ2-2; D ambiguous. Trimming stripped 5 bases from V and 3 bases from J, with 4 bases between. This CDR3 region has 12 residues. CDR3 protein: CASSADTGELFF. The CDR3 DNA reads TGTGCCAGCAGTGCGGACACCGGGGAGCTGTTTTTT.

The table lists this clonotype with many counts. The rearrangement uses TRBV9 and TRBJ2-6, with D uncertain. The germline V gene encodes CDR1 SGDLS and CDR2 YYNGEE. V was pared by 0 bases and J by 0 bases, with 7 bases between. The CDR3 is 16 amino acids. CDR3 loop: CASSVESSSGANVLTF. The DNA of the CDR3 is TGTGCCAGCAGCGTAGAGAGCTCCTCTGGGGCCAACGTCCTGACTTTC.

This clonotype was picked up many times. The chain links TRBV29-1 to TRBJ2-3; D is undetermined. The CDR3 has 12 amino acids. Germline V gene lookup returns CDR1 SQVTM and CDR2 ANQGSEA. Trimming pared 7 bases from V and 3 bases from J, leaving 11 bases between. Written as DNA, the CDR3 is TGCAGCGGAAAGGTGGATACAGATACGCAGTATTTT. Protein product: CSGKVDTDTQYF.

About this clonotype: This may be a read error, as it is one base from a much larger clone. The J gene is TRBJ1-1, the V gene TRBV29-1; D ambiguous. The CDR3 length is 11 residues. V was pared by 4 bases and J by 0 bases, with 3 bases between. Germline V gene sequence: CDR1 SQVTM, CDR2 ANQGSEA. CDR3 sequence: CSVVVNTEAFF. DNA for the CDR3: TGCAGCGTTGTGGTGAACACTGAAGCTTTCTTT.

This chain links TRBV20-1 with TRBJ2-2; D possibly corresponds to TRBD1 (5 bases). Trimming shortened V by 5 bases and J by 0 bases, and 7 bases separated the two germline ends. The CDR3 totals 13 residues. CDR1 DFQATT and CDR2 SNEGSKA come from the germline V gene (reference sequence). The CDR3 sequence is CSADRSNTGELFF. DNA for the CDR3: TGCAGTGCTGACAGATCGAACACCGGGGAGCTGTTTTTT.

This clonotype was seen ten or more times. The chain is built from TRBV6-2 or TRBV6-3 and TRBJ2-3; 7 bases are a match to TRBD1. Germline trimming cut 6 bases from V and 1 base from J; bases unmatched to any gene: 7. Germline V gene lookup returns CDR1 MNHEY and CDR2 SVGEGT. This CDR3 has 15 residues. The CDR3 DNA is TGTGCCAGCAGCCCGACAGGGAGTGGCACAGATACGCAGTATTTT. Translated: CASSPTGSGTDTQYF.

The chain has TRBV4-1 and TRBJ2-3; a possible D gene is TRBD1 (6 bases). V was trimmed by 4 bases and J by 7 bases, leaving 24 bases between them. This CDR3 is built from 17 residues. Looked up from germline, CDR1 is MGHRA and CDR2 is YSYEKL. This CDR3 reads CASSPSLGASSKNTQYF. The CDR3 nucleotides are TGCGCCAGCAGCCCCTCCCTGGGGGCCTCCAGCAAAAATACGCAGTATTTT.

This clonotype was recorded at least ten times. The chain has TRBV7-2 and TRBJ2-3; D remains unclear. Trimming removed 0 bases at V and 2 bases at J, with 6 bases between. Germline CDR1 reads SGHTA; CDR2 reads FQGNSA. The length of the CDR3 is 14 residues. The CDR3 region has the DNA TGTGCCAGCAGCTTAGCACTCCACACAGATACGCAGTATTTT. Protein: CASSLALHTDTQYF.

Ten or more counts support this clonotype. The rearrangement links TRBV20-1 to TRBJ1-6; unclear D gene. The V end was cut by 2 bases, the J end by 10 bases, with 12 bases between. The CDR3 is made up of 13 amino acids. Germline lookup yields CDR1 DFQATT and CDR2 SNEGSKA (reference sequence). The CDR3 spells CSARNWSGSPLHF. The CDR3 coding sequence is TGCAGTGCTAGAAATTGGTCCGGCTCACCCCTCCACTTT.

The chain couples TRBV19 to TRBJ1-4; 7 nucleotides agree with TRBD1. The CDR3 is made up of 15 amino acids. Germline V gene sequence: CDR1 LNHDA, CDR2 SQIVND (reference sequence). V dropped 6 bases and J dropped 5; count of bases not matched to a gene: 9. The CDR3 DNA reads TGTGCCAGTAGACTCGGGGGACAGACGAATGAAAAACTGTTTTTT. As protein: CASRLGGQTNEKLFF.

This clonotype was counted a few times. J is TRBJ2-3 and V is TRBV23-1; D possibly corresponds to TRBD1 (5 bases). TRBV23-1 is marked as an open reading frame, function uncertain. The CDR3 loop spans 14 amino acids. Trimming took off 10 bases at V and 0 bases at J, with 14 bases between the two ends. The CDR3 reads CATKRGRSTDTQYF. CDR3 nucleotide sequence: TGCGCCACCAAAAGGGGTAGGAGCACAGATACGCAGTATTTT.

J is TRBJ2-2 and V is TRBV6-5; D unclear. Germline CDR1 and CDR2: MNHEY and SVGAGI. The CDR3 covers 15 residues. Trimming shortened V by 6 bases and J by 6 bases, and 17 bases separated the two germline ends. The DNA of the CDR3 is TGTGCCAGCAGAAGGAGCCGCACCGAGGCCGGGGAGCTGTTTTTT. The encoded protein is CASRRSRTEAGELFF.

This clonotype came up a few times. CDR3 bases: TGTGCCAGCAGCTTAGCGAAGGTCCTTCAAGAGACCCAGTACTTC. This codes for CASSLAKVLQETQYF. The genes are TRBV7-9 and TRBJ2-5; no reliable D call. There are 15 residues in the CDR3. Germline CDR1 and CDR2: SEHNR and FQNEAQ (reference sequence). V dropped 0 bases and J dropped 2 bases, with 10 bases sitting between them.

The chain is built from TRBV7-2 and TRBJ1-5; TRBD1 might be the D (5 bases). Looked up from germline, CDR1 is SGHTA and CDR2 is FQGNSA. The CDR3 runs to 16 residues. Trimming removed 2 bases at V and 0 bases at J, with 11 bases between. The CDR3 region is CASSLRGAISNQPQHF. CDR3 in DNA: TGTGCCAGCAGCTTAAGGGGAGCCATTAGCAATCAGCCCCAGCATTTT.